The rows below give T cell receptor beta chains drawn from one sample of a study of T cells in Graves' hyperthyroidism and ophthalmopathy. A single record per CDR3 protein comes from TCRdb applying MiXCR to the multiplex PCR reads. The data show about 380,000 distinct CDR3 sequences, 13% seen once. What was sequenced was blood. The origin of the receptors is a man aged 25-40 years with Graves' hyperthyroidism that later progressed to Graves' ophthalmopathy. Each CDR3 is given with its conserved first and last residue. The order of the fields is D gene, V gene, J gene, clone size, CDR3 DNA, CDR3 protein. A D gene is named only where the DNA matches it firmly. For some rows the clone size is stated as once, few or many, or as a class when expanded; others skip it.

>.|TRBV7-2|TRBJ2-1|.
TGTGCCAGCAGCTTGGGGCGCGGTGGGCAGTTCTTC
CASSLGRGGQFF
>.|TRBV6-1|TRBJ2-7|few
TGTGCCAGCAGCCCCCTACGCAGGTACGAGCAGTACTTC
CASSPLRRYEQYF
>.|TRBV3-1|TRBJ2-7|many
TGTGCCAGCAGCCAAGATCGCCGGGGCGAGCAGTACTTC
CASSQDRRGEQYF
>TRBD1|TRBV10-2|TRBJ2-2|few
TGCGCCAGCAGTGGCGACCGGGACAGGGAAGTAAACACCGGGGAGCTGTTTTTT
CASSGDRDREVNTGELFF
>.|TRBV11-2|TRBJ2-6|.
TGTGCCAGCAGCTTAGGGACGGGGAACTCTGGGGCCAACGTCCTGACTTTC
CASSLGTGNSGANVLTF
>TRBD2|TRBV6-1|TRBJ2-5|many
TGTGCCAGCAGTAGCAGCGGGGGGGCCGGGGAGACCCAGTACTTC
CASSSSGGAGETQYF
>.|TRBV4-2|TRBJ1-2|.
TGTGCCAGCAGCTTCAGGGGTTTTAACTATGGCTACACCTTC
CASSFRGFNYGYTF
>.|TRBV6-1|TRBJ2-6|few
TGTGCCAGCAGCCCCGGTAGGGGCTCTGGGGCCAACGTCCTGACTTTC
CASSPGRGSGANVLTF
>.|TRBV12-3/TRBV12-4|TRBJ2-2|many
TGTGCCAGCACCCCGGGACGGCGGAACACCGGGGAGCTGTTTTTT
CASTPGRRNTGELFF
>TRBD2|TRBV12-5|TRBJ2-5|many
TGTGCTAGTGGTTTTAGCGGGGAGACCCAGTACTTC
CASGFSGETQYF
>.|TRBV20-1|TRBJ1-5|.
TGCAGTGCACGCGGACAGAGCAATCAGCCCCAGCATTTT
CSARGQSNQPQHF
>.|TRBV11-3|TRBJ2-1|many
TGTGCCAGCAGCCCGAACAGGGTCGAGCAGTTCTTC
CASSPNRVEQFF
>TRBD2|TRBV3-1|TRBJ2-2|many
TGTGCCAGCAGCCCTAGCGGGGACACCGGGGAGCTGTTTTTT
CASSPSGDTGELFF
>.|TRBV7-2|TRBJ2-5|few
TGTGCCAGCAGCCCTCCCCAGGCAGGCCAAGAGACCCAGTACTTC
CASSPPQAGQETQYF
>.|TRBV11-3|TRBJ2-7|many
TGTGCCAGCAGCTTGGGCGGGGTGCAATACGAGCAGTACTTC
CASSLGGVQYEQYF
>TRBD1|TRBV5-1|TRBJ1-1|many
TGCGCCAGCAAACAAGGGACAGGGTTGAAGGACACTGAAGCTTTCTTT
CASKQGTGLKDTEAFF